The rows below give T cell receptor beta chains drawn from one sample of a study of blood T cell repertoires in COVID-19. Method: immunoSEQ multiplex PCR; TCRdb's copy keeps in-frame clones and lacks some. The sample gives fewer than 250,000 clones, about 85% of which show up once; approximately 1.7% is in the top ten. The sequenced material came from peripheral blood. Receptor source: a man in his 70s with acute or convalescent COVID-19. The CDR3 runs from the conserved cysteine through the conserved F or W. The D gene is left open where the match is weak. A row's size may be missing; if present it is once, few, many or a size class.

D	size	V	J	DNA	CDR3
NA	NA	TRBV6-6	TRBJ1-5	TGTGCCAGCAGGAATTCTGAGGACTATCGGCAGCCCCAGCATTTT	CASRNSEDYRQPQHF
TRBD1	NA	TRBV5-1	TRBJ2-1	TGCGCCAGCAGCTTGGACCGGACAGGGTTGAATGAGCAGTTCTTC	CASSLDRTGLNEQFF
TRBD1	NA	TRBV5-1	TRBJ1-1	TGCGCCAGCAGTCAGGGGGCTATCACTGAAGCTTTCTTT	CASSQGAITEAFF
NA	NA	TRBV7-8	TRBJ1-5	TGTGCCAGCAGCTTATGGGCAGGGGCCGGCCAGCCCCAGCATTTT	CASSLWAGAGQPQHF
NA	NA	TRBV6-2/TRBV6-3	TRBJ2-2	TGTGCCAGCAGCTTAGGGGTTAGTAGTTTCAACACCGGGGAGCTGTTTTTT	CASSLGVSSFNTGELFF
NA	few	TRBV28	TRBJ1-5	TGTGCCAGCCAGGACAGCACGAGCCAGCCCCAGCATTTT	CASQDSTSQPQHF
NA	NA	TRBV24-1	TRBJ2-1	TGTGCCACCAGTGATGCGACTACCCCTGACAATGAGCAGTTCTTC	CATSDATTPDNEQFF
NA	NA	TRBV5-1	TRBJ2-7	TGCGCCAGCAGCTTGGCGTTGGAGTCCTACGAGCAGTACTTC	CASSLALESYEQYF
TRBD2	NA	TRBV28	TRBJ2-1	TGTGCCAGCAGTCAACTAGCGGGACCAACCTACAATGAGCAGTTCTTC	CASSQLAGPTYNEQFF
TRBD2	NA	TRBV3-1/TRBV3-2	TRBJ2-3	TGTGCCAGCAGCCCCCGAGGAGTAGCAGCGGGGGCTTATACGCAGTATTTT	CASSPRGVAAGAYTQYF
TRBD1	NA	TRBV6-2/TRBV6-3	TRBJ1-1	TGTGCCAGCAGTACGGGACAGGGGGCGCGGGCTTTCTTT	CASSTGQGARAFF
NA	few	TRBV28	TRBJ2-1	TGTGCCAGCAGTTTTACGGACAGCTACAATGAGCAGTTCTTC	CASSFTDSYNEQFF
NA	NA	TRBV29-1	TRBJ2-7	TGCAGCGGCACCCGCCGTCGGGACACCGGCCACGAGCAGTACTTC	CSGTRRRDTGHEQYF
NA	NA	TRBV29-1	TRBJ2-2	TGCAGCGCCAGGGTGATAACCGGGGAGCTGTTTTTT	CSARVITGELFF
NA	NA	TRBV28	TRBJ2-1	TGTGCCAGCAGTACCCCGGCAGGGAAGCAGTTCTTC	CASSTPAGKQFF
NA	once	TRBV10-3	TRBJ1-2	TGTGCCATCAGTGACGCAGGTCGAGGCTACACCTTC	CAISDAGRGYTF
NA	NA	TRBV7-2	TRBJ2-2	TGTGCCAGCAGCAAGGGGTCCTTTACAGCAAACACCGGGGAGCTGTTTTTT	CASSKGSFTANTGELFF
NA	NA	TRBV7-8	TRBJ2-1	TGTGCCAGCAGCTTTGACGGGACTTACAATGAGCAGTTCTTC	CASSFDGTYNEQFF
NA	NA	TRBV27	TRBJ1-1	TGTGCCAGCAGTCCCCCGGTCCGCAGCGGCTTGAACACTGAAGCTTTCTTT	CASSPPVRSGLNTEAFF
TRBD2	NA	TRBV18	TRBJ2-2	TGTGCCAGCTCACCAGGCGGGAGTCGCACCGGGGAGCTGTTTTTT	CASSPGGSRTGELFF
NA	once	TRBV24-1	TRBJ2-1	TGTGCCACCAGTGACCCGGACACCAATGAGCAGTTCTTC	CATSDPDTNEQFF
TRBD1	once	TRBV18	TRBJ2-3	TGTGCCAGCTCTTTGGACAGGAGCACAGATACGCAGTATTTT	CASSLDRSTDTQYF
TRBD2	NA	TRBV5-1	TRBJ2-3	TGCGCCAGCAGCTTGACTAGCGGAGCTACAGATACGCAGTATTTT	CASSLTSGATDTQYF
TRBD1	NA	TRBV9	TRBJ2-1	TGTGCCAGCAGCGTAGGACAGGGTTCGCACAATGAGCAGTTCTTC	CASSVGQGSHNEQFF
TRBD2	NA	TRBV5-4	TRBJ2-1	TGTGCCAGCAGCTTGGAGTCTAGCGGTCTGAATGAGCAGTTCTTC	CASSLESSGLNEQFF
NA	NA	TRBV2	TRBJ2-2	TGTGCCAGCAGTCTGACAGCTAACACCGGGGAGCTGTTTTTT	CASSLTANTGELFF